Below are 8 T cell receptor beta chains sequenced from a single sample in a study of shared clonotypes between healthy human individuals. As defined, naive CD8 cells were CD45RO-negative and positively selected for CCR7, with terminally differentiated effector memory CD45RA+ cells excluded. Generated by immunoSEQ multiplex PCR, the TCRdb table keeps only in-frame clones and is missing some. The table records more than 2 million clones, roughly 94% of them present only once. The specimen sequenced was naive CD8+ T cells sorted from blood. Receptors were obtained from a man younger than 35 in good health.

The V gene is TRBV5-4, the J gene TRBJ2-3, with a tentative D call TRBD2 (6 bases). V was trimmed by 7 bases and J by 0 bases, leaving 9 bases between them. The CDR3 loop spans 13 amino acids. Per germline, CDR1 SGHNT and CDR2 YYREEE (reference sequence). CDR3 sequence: CASARGSTDTQYF. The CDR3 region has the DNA TGTGCCAGCGCCCGGGGGAGCACAGATACGCAGTATTTT.

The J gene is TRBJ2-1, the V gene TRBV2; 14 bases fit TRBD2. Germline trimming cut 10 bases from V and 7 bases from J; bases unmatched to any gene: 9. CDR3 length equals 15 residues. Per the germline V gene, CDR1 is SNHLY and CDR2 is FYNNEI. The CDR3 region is CATRRLAGGINEQFF. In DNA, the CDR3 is TGTGCCACCCGACGACTAGCGGGGGGGATAAATGAGCAGTTCTTC.

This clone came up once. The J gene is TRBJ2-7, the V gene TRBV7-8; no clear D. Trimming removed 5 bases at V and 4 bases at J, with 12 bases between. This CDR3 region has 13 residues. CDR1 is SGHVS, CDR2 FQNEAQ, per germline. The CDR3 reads CASSPVVSYEQYF. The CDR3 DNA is TGTGCCAGCAGCCCAGTAGTCTCGTACGAGCAGTACTTC.

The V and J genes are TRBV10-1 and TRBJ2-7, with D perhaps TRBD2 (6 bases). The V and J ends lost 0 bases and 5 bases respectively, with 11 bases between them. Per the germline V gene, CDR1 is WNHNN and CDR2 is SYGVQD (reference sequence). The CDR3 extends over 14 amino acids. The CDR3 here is CASSESITGDEQYF. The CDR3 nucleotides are TGCGCCAGCAGTGAGTCGATTACGGGGGACGAGCAGTACTTC.

The CDR3 is CASSLRGTTGTYGYTF. CDR3 bases: TGTGCCAGCAGCTTACGGGGAACGACAGGGACCTATGGCTACACCTTC. The V and J genes are TRBV7-2 and TRBJ1-2, with TRBD1 matching over 7 bases. There are 16 residues in the CDR3. V gave up 2 bases and J gave up 4 bases; unmatched junction bases: 10. The germline V gene has CDR1 SGHTA and CDR2 FQGNSA.

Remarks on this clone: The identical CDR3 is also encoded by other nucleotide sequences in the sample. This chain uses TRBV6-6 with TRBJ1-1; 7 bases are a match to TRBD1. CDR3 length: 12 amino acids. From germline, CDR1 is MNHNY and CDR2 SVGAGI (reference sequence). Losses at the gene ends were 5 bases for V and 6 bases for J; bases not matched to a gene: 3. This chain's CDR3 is CASSQGTAEAFF. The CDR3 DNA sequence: TGTGCCAGCAGTCAAGGGACAGCTGAAGCTTTCTTT.

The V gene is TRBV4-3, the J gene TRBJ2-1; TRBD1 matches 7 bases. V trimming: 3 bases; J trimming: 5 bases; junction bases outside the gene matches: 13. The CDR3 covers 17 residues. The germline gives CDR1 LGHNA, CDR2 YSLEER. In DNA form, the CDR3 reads TGCGCCAGCAGCCAGCGCACAGGGGAGTACGTCGACAATGAGCAGTTCTTC. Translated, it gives CASSQRTGEYVDNEQFF.

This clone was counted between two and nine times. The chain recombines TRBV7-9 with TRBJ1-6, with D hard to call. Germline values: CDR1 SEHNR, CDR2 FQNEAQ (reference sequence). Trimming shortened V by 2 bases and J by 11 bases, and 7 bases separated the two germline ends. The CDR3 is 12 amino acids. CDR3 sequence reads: CASSLPIPPLHF. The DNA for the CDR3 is TGTGCCAGCAGCTTACCCATCCCACCCCTCCACTTT.